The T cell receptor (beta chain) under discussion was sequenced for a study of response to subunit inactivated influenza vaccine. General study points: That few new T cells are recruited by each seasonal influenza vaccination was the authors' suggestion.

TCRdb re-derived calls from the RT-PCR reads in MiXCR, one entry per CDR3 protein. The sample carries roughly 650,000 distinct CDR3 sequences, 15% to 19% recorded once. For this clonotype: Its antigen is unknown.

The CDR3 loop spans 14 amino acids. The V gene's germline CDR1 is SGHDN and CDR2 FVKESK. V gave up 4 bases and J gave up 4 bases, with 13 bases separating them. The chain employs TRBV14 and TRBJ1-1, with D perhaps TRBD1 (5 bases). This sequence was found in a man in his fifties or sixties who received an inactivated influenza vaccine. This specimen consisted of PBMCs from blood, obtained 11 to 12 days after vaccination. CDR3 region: CASSPSGPTTEAFF. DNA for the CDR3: TGTGCCAGCAGCCCCTCGGGACCCACCACTGAAGCTTTCTTT.